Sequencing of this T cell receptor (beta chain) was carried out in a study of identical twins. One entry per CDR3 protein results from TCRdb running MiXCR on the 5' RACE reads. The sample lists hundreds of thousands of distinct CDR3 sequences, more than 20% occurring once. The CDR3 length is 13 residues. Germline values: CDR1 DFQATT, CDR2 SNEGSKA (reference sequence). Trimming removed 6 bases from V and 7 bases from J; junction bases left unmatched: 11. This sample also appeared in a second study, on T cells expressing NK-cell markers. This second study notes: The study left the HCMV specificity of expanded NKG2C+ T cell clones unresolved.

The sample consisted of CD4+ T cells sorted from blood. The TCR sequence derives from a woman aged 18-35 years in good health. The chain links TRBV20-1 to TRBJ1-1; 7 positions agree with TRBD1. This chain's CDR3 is CSAHKRDSYEAFF. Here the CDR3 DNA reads TGCAGTGCCCACAAAAGGGACAGTTATGAAGCTTTCTTT.